This T cell receptor beta chain originates from a study of OX40 agonist ivuxolimab in advanced cancers. The V gene lost 0 bases and the J gene lost 4 bases, with 12 bases spanning the gap. This CDR3 contains 14 residues. Per the germline V gene, CDR1 is GTSNPN and CDR2 is SVGIG (reference sequence). Findings and limits, study-wide: CD4+ and CD8+ T cells in blood underwent clonal expansion by week 6 at 0.1 to 3.0 mg/kg.

Sequenced by immunoSEQ multiplex PCR; TCRdb stores in-frame clones only, minus some. The repertoire holds almost 45,000 clones, with 70% to 90% as singletons. On cycle 4 day 1 and cycle 7 day 1, as well as at baseline, blood was sampled. Note on this clone: The antigen remains unidentified.

This sequence joins TRBV30 and TRBJ1-2; D gene uncertain. This material consisted of CD4+ or CD8+ T cells sorted from blood, taken in a trial of the OX40 agonist ivuxolimab. This TCR came from an adult with an advanced solid tumor such as melanoma, head and neck, liver or kidney cancer. The CDR3 DNA reads as TGTGCCTGGAGTGTTGGGGAGGCCATCTATGGCTACACCTTC. Its protein product is CAWSVGEAIYGYTF.